This is a list of T cell receptor beta chains from one sample in a study of cytomegalovirus exposure and HLA in healthy donors. Measured with immunoSEQ multiplex PCR; TCRdb has only the in-frame clones, and not every one. Counted here are about 95,000 clones, 70% to 80% occurring once; the ten biggest clones make up over 9.5%. The specimen was PBMCs. All receptors come from a man younger than 35 in good health and CMV-seropositive. Each CDR3 is given with its conserved first and last residue.

v_gene	j_gene	CDR3aa
TRBV6-5	TRBJ1-2	CASSKGQATNYGYTF
TRBV27	TRBJ2-3	CASSLSPGGRPLSGTDTQYF
TRBV27	TRBJ2-2	CASSFGTSGGTFTGELFF
TRBV30	TRBJ1-6	CAHKAGSSYNSPLHF
TRBV28	TRBJ2-7	CASSLGTGAYEQYF
TRBV10-1	TRBJ2-3	CASRRQGGDTQYF
TRBV18	TRBJ2-7	CASSSPRGRGGEQYF
TRBV6-5	TRBJ2-1	CASSYGIGRGGDEQFF
TRBV5-5	TRBJ1-2	CASSLAPTGVNYGYTF
TRBV5-1	TRBJ2-1	CASSLATSGNNEQFF
TRBV10-3	TRBJ2-7	CAISRTESYEQYF
TRBV27	TRBJ2-2	CASSLIPRSVELFF
TRBV4-1	TRBJ1-2	CASSHRHRGMGGGYTF
TRBV6-1	TRBJ1-5	CASSEEGTLNQPQHF
TRBV19	TRBJ1-1	CASSRPGQGNTEAFF
TRBV5-1	TRBJ1-4	CASSLGQTTNEKLFF
TRBV27	TRBJ1-6	CASRSSGTYNSPLHF
TRBV30	TRBJ2-1	CAWSPDRGIYNEQFF
TRBV6-1	TRBJ1-5	CASSLLGDSNQPQHF
TRBV6-5	TRBJ2-1	CASSFDFPGYNEQFF
TRBV27	TRBJ1-4	CASSLSAGEKLFF
TRBV5-1	TRBJ2-1	CASTLRVAGGSYNEQFF
TRBV5-1	TRBJ1-2	CASSLIGVGYTF
TRBV10-3	TRBJ1-6	CAISQGGRVRSPLHF
TRBV5-1	TRBJ2-5	CASILSGTPQETQYF
TRBV11-2	TRBJ1-6	CASSYTGVDSPLHF
TRBV28	TRBJ2-2	CASSFGQRPTGELFF
TRBV5-1	TRBJ2-5	CASSGTTGWQETQYF
TRBV5-1	TRBJ1-1	CASSPEDRNTEAFF
TRBV11-1	TRBJ1-1	CASSQPPVNTEAFF
TRBV6-1	TRBJ2-7	CASRGQGVNEQYF
TRBV19	TRBJ2-7	CASSPDRGRYEQYF
TRBV10-3	TRBJ1-3	CAISDSGTGNTIYF
TRBV15	TRBJ2-3	CATSSRTAFLLDTQYF
TRBV5-1	TRBJ2-5	CASSPRLAVQETQYF
TRBV28	TRBJ2-4	CASSLRPGGLGIQYF
TRBV10-1	TRBJ2-1	CASSEGGYNEQFF